The clone carrying this TCR beta chain was seen more than once but under ten times. The sample is drawn from a study of post-analysis software for immune sequencing data. Study summary: Included among the disease courses, which were recorded for the cohort, were relapsing-remitting, secondary progressive and progressive-relapsing multiple sclerosis.

Each TCR beta cDNA library carried unique molecular identifiers. TCRdb re-called the PCR reads through MiXCR, storing one row per CDR3 protein. The table records roughly 580,000 distinct CDR3 sequences, roughly 46% of them present only once. The receptor's source is a girl aged 10 to 17 with multiple sclerosis. The sample consisted of blood.

Written as DNA, the CDR3 is TGTGCCATCAGTGACAGGGGAGGCTACACCTTC. Its translation: CAISDRGGYTF. The genes are TRBV10-3 and TRBJ1-2, with D perhaps matching TRBD1 (6 bases). Germline-derived CDR1 and CDR2 are ENHRY and SYGVKD. The CDR3 contains 11 residues. Trimming stripped 3 bases from V and 8 bases from J, with 7 bases between.